This TCR beta chain appears in the sequencing data of a study of blood T cells in healthy people across ages. Regarding the study as a whole: Researchers judged that diversity estimates from one million T cells fell short of true values. Long-lived donors carried more naive CD4+ cells and greater diversity than aged donors.

On this clonotype: Its antigen is as yet unknown.

Alongside a J-beta primer mix, a sample-barcoded 5' primer served in a second PCR lasting about 6 to 11 cycles. Via MiXCR, TCRdb re-called the 5' RACE reads, giving one row per CDR3 protein. The table records around 800,000 distinct CDR3 sequences, under 80% of them present only once. Germline values: CDR1 DFQATT, CDR2 SNEGSKA (reference sequence). The CDR3 runs 13 residues. Trimming cost V 6 bases and J 3 bases; bases outside gene matches: 5. The clonotype originates from a man aged 30 to 45 in good health. The sample was blood. The chain couples TRBV20-1 to TRBJ1-2, with TRBD1 matching over 9 bases. The CDR3 loop is CSAGTGRYYGYTF. DNA of the CDR3: TGCAGTGCCGGGACAGGGCGATACTATGGCTACACCTTC.